These 8 T cell receptor beta chains were all obtained from the same sample, sequenced in a study of T cell repertoires in cytomegalovirus infection. Via MiXCR, TCRdb re-called the reads, giving one row per CDR3 protein. The data hold a few hundred thousand distinct CDR3 sequences, with just under 30% observed a single time. The antigens of these receptors remain unknown. The starting material was cultured PBMCs, obtained from culture after CMV antigen stimulation. The receptors derive from a human donor in good health (CMV status not recorded). Some clones in this sample may be carry-over from other donors' samples.

The chain uses TRBV20-1 and TRBJ1-2; D perhaps matches TRBD1 (6 bases). The V and J ends lost 4 bases and 8 bases respectively, with 14 bases between them. Germline-derived CDR1 and CDR2 are DFQATT and SNEGSKA (reference sequence). The CDR3 spans 12 residues. CDR3 coding DNA: TGCAGTGCTACGACGGGGGCGCGCGGCTACACCTTC. Translating it yields CSATTGARGYTF.

This clonotype has only a few counts. The chain employs TRBV15 and TRBJ2-5; 7 bases match TRBD1. This CDR3 is 15 amino acids long. Trimming cost V 0 bases and J 5 bases; bases outside gene matches: 6. Germline CDR1 is LNHNV and CDR2 is YYDKDF (reference sequence). CDR3 protein: CATSRDRGGLETQYF. The CDR3 DNA follows: TGTGCCACCAGCAGAGATCGAGGGGGCCTGGAGACCCAGTACTTC.

In this sample, this clonotype turned up many times. The chain has TRBV7-2 and TRBJ2-7; D is tentatively TRBD1 or TRBD2 (5 bases each). CDR3 size: 15 residues. Trimming cost V 5 bases and J 3 bases, with 17 bases left between them. Per germline, CDR1 SGHTA and CDR2 FQGNSA. The CDR3 DNA sequence: TGTGCCAGCAGCATCGCGAAGGGACGGTACTACGAGCAGTACTTC. Translation gives CASSIAKGRYYEQYF.

V and J are TRBV3-1 and TRBJ1-2, with D uncertain. V gave up 3 bases and J gave up 4 bases, with 12 bases separating them. The CDR3 is 14 residues long. Looked up from germline, CDR1 is LGHDT and CDR2 is YNNKEL (reference sequence). CDR3 region: CASSHSDQGYGYTF. Here the CDR3 DNA reads TGTGCCAGCAGCCACAGTGACCAAGGCTATGGCTACACCTTC.

J is TRBJ2-7 and V is TRBV5-4; no firm D call. CDR3 length: 14 amino acids. In germline, CDR1 is SGHNT, CDR2 YYREEE (reference sequence). The V end was cut by 4 bases, the J end by 3 bases, with 14 bases between. Here the CDR3 reads CASSPDMWGYEQYF. CDR3 coding DNA: TGTGCCAGCAGCCCCGACATGTGGGGCTACGAGCAGTACTTC.

This clonotype was found many times. The J gene is TRBJ2-2, the V gene TRBV7-3; D is perhaps TRBD2 (5 bases). The CDR3 contains 14 residues. CDR1 is SGHTA and CDR2 is FQGTGA in the germline V gene. Trimming took off 3 bases at V and 4 bases at J, with 9 bases between the two ends. The CDR3 region has the DNA TGTGCCAGCAGCTTGGAGGAGAGCACCGGGGAGCTGTTTTTT. Residues: CASSLEESTGELFF.

The V gene is TRBV28, the J gene TRBJ2-1; TRBD2 matches 9 bases. Per germline, CDR1 MDHEN and CDR2 SYDVKM. The CDR3 extends over 17 amino acids. Unmatched junction bases numbered 13, after V lost 5 bases and J lost 5 bases. CDR3 sequence reads: CASSPNNIAGENNEQFF. The DNA of the CDR3 is TGTGCCAGCAGTCCGAATAACATAGCGGGGGAAAACAATGAGCAGTTCTTC.

This sequence joins TRBV6-6 and TRBJ2-7, with 12 nucleotides matching TRBD2. In germline, CDR1 is MNHNY, CDR2 SVGAGI (reference sequence). The CDR3 covers 17 residues. V dropped 4 bases and J dropped 7; count of bases not matched to a gene: 14. This CDR3 reads CASSSERSSGRASEQYF. In DNA, the CDR3 is TGTGCCAGCAGTTCAGAAAGATCTAGCGGGAGGGCCAGTGAGCAGTACTTC.